This paragraph reports one TCR beta chain. The data derive from a study of blood T cell repertoires in COVID-19. Overall study context: Sources were T cells, B-cell-depleted T cells, or PBMCs; the material itself was cDNA or gDNA.

The data were produced by immunoSEQ multiplex PCR, yet TCRdb's version contains in-frame clones alone and is incomplete. This repertoire shows 150,000 to 200,000 clones, 84% found once; its top ten account for around 14%. CDR3 size: 14 residues. Between the trimmed V and J ends, which lost 1 base and 1 base, there was a span of 7 bases. CDR1 is LGHDT, CDR2 YNNKEL, per germline (reference sequence). The sequence came from a man aged 18 to 29 with active or convalescent COVID-19. The chain joins TRBV3-1 (or the pseudogene TRBV3-2) to TRBJ1-1; no clear D. Sequenced input: peripheral blood. The CDR3 loop is CASSQGSGNTEAFF. The CDR3, as DNA: TGTGCCAGCAGCCAAGGATCAGGGAACACTGAAGCTTTCTTT.